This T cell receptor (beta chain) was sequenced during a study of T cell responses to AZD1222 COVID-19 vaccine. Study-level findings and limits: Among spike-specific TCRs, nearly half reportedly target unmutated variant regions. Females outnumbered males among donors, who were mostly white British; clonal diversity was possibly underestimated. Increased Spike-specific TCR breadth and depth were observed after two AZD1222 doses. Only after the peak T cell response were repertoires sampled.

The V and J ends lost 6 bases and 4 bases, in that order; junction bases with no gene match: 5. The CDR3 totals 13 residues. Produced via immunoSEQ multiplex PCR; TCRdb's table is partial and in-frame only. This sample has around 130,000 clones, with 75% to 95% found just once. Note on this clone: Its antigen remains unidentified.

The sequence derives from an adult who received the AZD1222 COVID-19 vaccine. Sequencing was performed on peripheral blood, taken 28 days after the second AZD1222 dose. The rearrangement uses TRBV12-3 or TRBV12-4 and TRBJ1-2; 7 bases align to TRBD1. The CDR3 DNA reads TGTGCCAGCAGCACCGGGACAGCCTATGGCTACACCTTC. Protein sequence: CASSTGTAYGYTF.